Shown below are 6 T cell receptor beta chains from a single sample sequenced in a study of blood T cells in healthy people across ages. A second about 7 to 12 cycle PCR used barcoded and J-beta primers. From the 5' RACE reads, TCRdb called clonotypes with MiXCR, one entry per CDR3 protein. The table lists around 710,000 distinct CDR3 sequences, about 42% of them singletons. Sequencing used blood. These TCRs come from a woman between 55 and 75 years old in good health.

Here the CDR3 DNA reads TGTGCTAGTGGTCCTCCACACGGGGGTATTCAGTACTTC. Encoded protein: CASGPPHGGIQYF. This rearrangement joins TRBV12-5 to TRBJ2-4, with D maybe TRBD2 (6 bases). Trimming removed 5 bases at V and 10 bases at J, with 15 bases between. The CDR3 is 13 residues long. The germline V gene has CDR1 LGHNT and CDR2 FRNRAP.

The sample holds a few counts of this clonotype. This chain joins TRBV4-1 and TRBJ2-3; D gene unclear. The CDR3 has 15 amino acids. Trimming stripped 0 bases from V and 2 bases from J, with 9 bases between. Per the germline V gene, CDR1 is MGHRA and CDR2 is YSYEKL. The CDR3: CASSQDYSHTDTQYF. The CDR3 nucleotides are TGCGCCAGCAGCCAAGACTATTCTCACACAGATACGCAGTATTTT.

The V call is TRBV18, the J call TRBJ2-7, with D uncertain. The J call may be in error: the DNA end matches TRBJ2-5 better. This CDR3 spans 13 amino acids. Germline CDR1 KGHSH, CDR2 LQKENI. CDR3 region: CASCPDPSETQYF. DNA of the CDR3: TGTGCCAGCTGCCCGGACCCCTCGGAGACCCAGTACTTC.

The chain carries TRBV6-1 and TRBJ1-1; a possible D gene is TRBD1 (6 bases). Trimming removed 2 bases from V and 8 bases from J, with 18 bases in between. Germline lookup yields CDR1 MNHNS and CDR2 SASEGT. This CDR3 spans 15 amino acids. The CDR3 loop is CASSELPQGSTEAFF. The DNA of the CDR3 is TGTGCCAGCAGTGAATTGCCGCAGGGGAGCACCGAAGCTTTCTTT.

This sequence joins TRBV6-1 and TRBJ2-2; tentatively, D is TRBD1 (6 bases). The V and J ends lost 5 bases and 1 base respectively, with 8 bases between them. This CDR3 is built from 14 residues. Germline CDR1 is MNHNS and CDR2 is SASEGT. CDR3 region: CASSTGKNTGELFF. CDR3 in DNA: TGTGCCAGCAGTACAGGGAAGAACACCGGGGAGCTGTTTTTT.

With respect to this clonotype: No DNA is shown, since the ends of the CDR3 on it are uncertain; the CDR3 is the one TCRdb lists. The chain joins TRBV2 to TRBJ1-1. 12 amino acids form the CDR3, both terminal residues included. Germline V gene data show CDR1 as SNHLY and CDR2 as FYNNEI. The CDR3 protein is CASILGNTEAFF.